The T cell receptor (beta chain) under discussion was sequenced for a study of CD8 T cells in Susac syndrome. In germline, CDR1 is LGHNA, CDR2 YSLEER. The CDR3 runs to 13 residues. The germline V and J ends were trimmed by 1 base and 8 bases, with 12 bases remaining between them. Reverse transcription used about 0.45 to 1 ug RNA and random hexamers. TCRdb called the immunoSEQ multiplex PCR reads again in MiXCR, with one record for every CDR3 protein. The table shows 250,000 to 300,000 distinct CDR3 sequences, with 70% to 90% occurring only once. Source material: CD8+ T cells from PBMCs. The TCR sequence derives from a human donor with multiple sclerosis. V is TRBV4-3 and J is TRBJ2-7; D gene unclear. CDR3 in amino acids: CASSQGAGFQQYF. The CDR3 region has the DNA TGCGCCAGCAGCCAAGGAGCCGGGTTCCAGCAGTACTTC.